This T cell receptor (beta chain) was identified in a study of HIV-infected patients and healthy controls. All unsorted peripheral T cells were captured because whole blood was used without fractionation. As controls, some 10 uninfected healthy donors gave samples, and four gave two samples around 3 months apart. By share, this clonotype ranks as medium-sized (0.01 to 0.1%). cDNA was made from about 500 ng RNA using alpha and beta constant primers. Alpha and beta chain libraries were made separately by chain-specific third strand synthesis with multiplexing indices. Ligation attached cDNA to a 5' RACE adapter that carried a random hexamer and SP2 site. The library had 12-nucleotide molecular identifiers formed by two random hexamers joined together. TCRdb reprocessed the 5' RACE reads via MiXCR and lists one record per CDR3 protein. The sample yields some 13,000 distinct CDR3 sequences, about 10% seen once.

Trimming stripped 3 bases from V and 5 bases from J, with 16 bases between. Per germline, CDR1 MNHEY and CDR2 SVGEGT. The CDR3 has 15 residues. The receptor's source is an adult in good health. Specimen: blood. The chain is built from TRBV6-2 or TRBV6-3 and TRBJ2-5; the D gene is possibly TRBD2 (6 bases). The CDR3 here is CASSYLSGSGETQYF. CDR3 sequence (DNA): TGTGCCAGCAGTTATCTCTCGGGGAGCGGGGAGACCCAGTACTTC.